A single sample gave rise to the 27 T cell receptor beta chains below, sequenced in a study of technical replicates of blood from a few donors. Some clones are missing from TCRdb's copy, which holds only in-frame ones; the method was immunoSEQ multiplex PCR. In the table there are about 12,000 clones, roughly 93% of which are singletons. Sequencing input: PBMCs. All receptors derive from a human donor in good health.

The chain links TRBV27 to TRBJ2-7, with D perhaps TRBD1 (6 bases). Germline V gene data show CDR1 as MNHEY and CDR2 as SMNVEV (reference sequence). Trimming left V 6 bases short and J 3 bases short, with 18 bases between. The CDR3 length is 15 residues. The CDR3 spells CASSRTPGQNYEQYF. CDR3 bases: TGTGCCAGCAGCCGAACCCCGGGACAAAACTACGAGCAGTACTTC.

This chain joins TRBV9 and TRBJ2-1, with 7 bases aligning to TRBD2. Germline V CDR1 and CDR2: SGDLS, YYNGEE. V lost 0 bases to trimming and J lost 3 bases; unmatched junction nucleotides: 15. The CDR3 contains 19 residues. CDR3: CASSVESAGVIRGYNEQFF. The CDR3 DNA sequence: TGTGCCAGCAGCGTAGAAAGTGCGGGAGTGATTAGAGGCTACAATGAGCAGTTCTTC.

J is TRBJ2-2 and V is TRBV11-2; 12 nucleotides match TRBD2. Germline V gives CDR1 SGHAT, CDR2 FQNNGV. After removal of 3 bases from V and 8 bases from J, the junction contained 13 bases not matched to a gene. The length of the CDR3 is 18 residues. The chain's CDR3 is CASSLGTRLAGATGELFF. In nucleotides, the CDR3 is TGTGCCAGCAGCTTGGGGACTCGACTAGCGGGAGCTACAGGGGAGCTGTTTTTT.

V gene TRBV28 combines with J gene TRBJ1-5; 10 nucleotides agree with TRBD1. Germline assignment: CDR1 MDHEN and CDR2 SYDVKM. The CDR3 length is 17 residues. V dropped 7 bases and J dropped 1; count of bases not matched to a gene: 10. In DNA form, the CDR3 reads TGTGCCAGCACCGAGACAGGGGGCAAGTTAAGCAATCAGCCCCAGCATTTT. Translated: CASTETGGKLSNQPQHF.

The chain links TRBV6-6 to TRBJ1-1; 8 nucleotides line up with TRBD1. Per germline, CDR1 MNHNY and CDR2 SVGAGI (reference sequence). The CDR3 loop spans 13 amino acids. The V gene end was trimmed by 7 bases and the J gene end by 6 bases; junction bases not matched to a gene: 7. This CDR3 is CASNPTGAPEAFF. The CDR3 coding sequence is TGTGCCAGCAATCCGACAGGGGCTCCTGAAGCTTTCTTT.

J is TRBJ1-2 and V is TRBV5-1; D ambiguous. The V gene lost 4 bases and the J gene lost 0 bases, with 13 bases spanning the gap. The CDR3 totals 15 residues. From germline, CDR1 is SGHRS and CDR2 YFSETQ. The CDR3 protein is CASSPEGSANYGYTF. CDR3 sequence (DNA): TGCGCCAGCAGCCCGGAGGGTTCCGCTAACTATGGCTACACCTTC.

This chain connects TRBV5-1 to TRBJ2-1, with TRBD1 as a possible D gene (6 bases). The germline V gene encodes CDR1 SGHRS and CDR2 YFSETQ. The CDR3 extends over 16 amino acids. V was trimmed by 4 bases and J by 8 bases, leaving 22 bases between them. The CDR3 protein is CASSPTGQPNMDEQFF. Here the CDR3 DNA reads TGCGCCAGCAGCCCGACCGGACAGCCGAATATGGATGAGCAGTTCTTC.

With respect to this clone: The junction differs from germline at one of its ends, possibly a read error. This chain links TRBV28 with TRBJ2-1; 14 nucleotides agree with TRBD2. The germline V gene has CDR1 MDHEN and CDR2 SYDVKM. The CDR3 length is 15 residues. CDR3: CASSLWTSGRGWRLF. The CDR3 region has the DNA TGTGCCAGCAGTTTATGGACTAGCGGGAGGGGCTGGCGGCTCTTC.

The chain combines TRBV28 with TRBJ2-7, with D tentatively TRBD1 (6 bases). Between the trimmed V and J ends, which lost 5 bases and 5 bases, there was a span of 13 bases. The CDR3 has 13 amino acids. Germline CDR1 reads MDHEN; CDR2 reads SYDVKM. The chain's CDR3 is CASSTGIKNEQYF. CDR3 nucleotide sequence: TGTGCCAGCAGTACAGGGATTAAAAACGAGCAGTACTTC. Based on the CDR3 plus reference TRBV28 and TRBJ2-7, the full variable domain is DVKVTQSSRYLVKRTGEKVFLECVQDMDHENMFWYRQDPGLGLRLIYFSYDVKMKEKGDIPEGYSVSREKKERFSLILESASTNQTSMYLCASSTGIKNEQYFGPGTRLTVT.

CDR3 sequence: CASSSSGSGYNEQFF. CDR3 coding DNA: TGTGCCAGCAGCTCTAGCGGGAGCGGGTACAATGAGCAGTTCTTC. The V call is TRBV7-8, the J call TRBJ2-1; 10 positions match TRBD2. With V trimmed by 4 bases and J by 4 bases, 4 bases remained unmatched. CDR1 is SGHVS and CDR2 is FQNEAQ in the germline V gene. The CDR3 contains 15 residues. Looking up the rest from reference TRBV7-8 and TRBJ2-1 gives the full variable domain: GAGVSQSPRYKVAKRGQDVALRCDPISGHVSLFWYQQALGQGPEFLTYFQNEAQLDKSGLPSDRFFAERPEGSVSTLKIQRTQQEDSAVYLCASSSSGSGYNEQFFGPGTRLTVL.

The chain carries TRBV5-1 and TRBJ1-2; a possible D gene is TRBD1 (5 bases). The CDR3 length is 15 residues. The germline V gene encodes CDR1 SGHRS and CDR2 YFSETQ. Between the trimmed V and J ends, which lost 4 bases and 6 bases, there was a span of 19 bases. In DNA, the CDR3 is TGCGCCAGCAGCCCTGGGGGGACGAGGCCTCATGGCTACACCTTC. Its protein is CASSPGGTRPHGYTF.

The chain is built from TRBV7-2 and TRBJ2-2; 13 bases are shared with TRBD2. This CDR3 spans 19 amino acids. Germline CDR1 SGHTA, CDR2 FQGNSA. Losses at the gene ends were 2 bases for V and 2 bases for J; bases not matched to a gene: 8. The CDR3 DNA follows: TGTGCCAGCAGCTTATACCGGACTAGCGGGAGAGTAAACACCGGGGAGCTGTTTTTT. It encodes CASSLYRTSGRVNTGELFF.

V is TRBV9 and J is TRBJ2-7, with TRBD2 as a possible D gene (5 bases). This CDR3 contains 14 residues. From germline, CDR1 is SGDLS and CDR2 YYNGEE. Between the trimmed V and J ends, which lost 0 bases and 7 bases, there was a span of 14 bases. CDR3 sequence: CASSVASSPGEQYF. CDR3 sequence (DNA): TGTGCCAGCAGCGTAGCGAGTTCCCCGGGGGAGCAGTACTTC.

The rearrangement uses TRBV10-2 and TRBJ2-1; D call uncertain. The V gene lost 2 bases and the J gene lost 3 bases, with 5 bases spanning the gap. CDR3 length: 13 residues. Germline V gene sequence: CDR1 WSHSY, CDR2 SAAADI. The CDR3 sequence is CASSENGYNEQFF. The CDR3 DNA reads TGCGCCAGCAGTGAGAACGGCTACAATGAGCAGTTCTTC.

The chain is built from TRBV30 and TRBJ2-5; 8 bases are a match to TRBD2. J gave up 3 bases and V 4 bases, and 4 bases lay outside the gene matches. The CDR3 is 13 residues long. Per germline, CDR1 GTSNPN and CDR2 SVGIG (reference sequence). CDR3 loop: CAWIRAGEETQYF. CDR3 nucleotide sequence: TGTGCCTGGATCCGAGCGGGAGAAGAGACCCAGTACTTC.

V gene TRBV2 combines with J gene TRBJ1-2, with 10 positions matching TRBD1. The junction had 6 bases not matched to a gene; V was cut back by 5 bases and J by 6 bases. The length of the CDR3 is 14 residues. Per germline, CDR1 SNHLY and CDR2 FYNNEI. CDR3 loop: CASSSDRGGNGYTF. DNA for the CDR3: TGTGCCAGCAGTTCGGACAGGGGGGGTAATGGCTACACCTTC.

This CDR3 is CASSPRRDWGDEQYF. The CDR3 DNA sequence: TGTGCCAGCTCACCCCGGCGGGACTGGGGGGACGAGCAGTACTTC. The rearrangement joins TRBV18 to TRBJ2-7; D might be TRBD2 (6 bases). Trimming took 3 bases from V and 5 from J, leaving 17 bases between them. Germline CDR1 reads KGHSH; CDR2 reads LQKENI. There are 15 residues in the CDR3.

The chain is built from TRBV11-1 and TRBJ2-3, with 8 bases aligning to TRBD1. CDR1 and CDR2 (germline): SGHAT, FQDESV (reference sequence). Trimming took 5 bases from V and 9 from J; bases not matched to a gene: 13. The CDR3 sequence is 15 residues long. The chain's CDR3 is CASSPNRGRAGTQYF. The CDR3 DNA reads as TGTGCCAGCAGCCCCAACAGGGGGAGAGCCGGAACGCAGTATTTT. The full variable domain, completed using reference TRBV11-1 and TRBJ2-3, is EAEVAQSPRYKITEKSQAVAFWCDPISGHATLYWYRQILGQGPELLVQFQDESVVDDSQLPKDRFSAERLKGVDSTLKIQPAELGDSAMYLCASSPNRGRAGTQYFGPGTRLTVL.

This chain uses TRBV5-8 with TRBJ1-5; no clear D. The germline V gene encodes CDR1 SGHTS and CDR2 YDEGEE. Between the trimmed V and J ends, which lost 4 bases and 4 bases, there was a span of 15 bases. There are 15 residues in the CDR3. The CDR3 DNA follows: TGTGCCAGCAGCGTCGGTGCGGCTACGAATCAGCCCCAGCATTTT. Translated: CASSVGAATNQPQHF. Full variable domain (outside the CDR3, taken from reference TRBV5-8 and TRBJ1-5): EAGVTQSPTHLIKTRGQQATLRCSPISGHTSVYWYQQALGLGLQFLLWYDEGEERNRGNFPPRFSGRQFPNYSSELNVNALELEDSALYLCASSVGAATNQPQHFGDGTRLSIL.

The chain links TRBV19 to TRBJ1-2; 9 nucleotides align to TRBD1. V lost 6 bases and J lost 5; bases outside the gene matches: 10. The germline V gene encodes CDR1 LNHDA and CDR2 SQIVND (reference sequence). This CDR3 is built from 15 residues. The CDR3 here is CASSQSPGTGYGYTF. The CDR3, as DNA: TGTGCCAGTAGCCAATCTCCCGGGACAGGGTATGGCTACACCTTC.

The CDR3 here is CASSYRHRVGELFF. The CDR3 DNA sequence: TGTGCCAGCAGTTATAGGCACAGGGTGGGGGAGCTGTTTTTT. The gene calls are TRBV6-5 and TRBJ2-2, with D perhaps matching TRBD1 (6 bases). Per germline, CDR1 MNHEY and CDR2 SVGAGI. The germline V and J ends were trimmed by 3 bases and 8 bases, with 13 bases remaining between them. CDR3 length: 14 amino acids.

J is TRBJ1-4 and V is TRBV4-2; D might be TRBD1 (5 bases). V was cut by 0 bases and J by 7 bases, with 9 bases left in between. CDR1 LGHNA and CDR2 YNFKEQ come from the germline V gene. The CDR3 spans 14 residues. CDR3 region: CASSQEGVGEKLFF. As DNA, the CDR3 is TGTGCCAGCAGCCAAGAAGGGGTGGGTGAAAAACTGTTTTTT.

V is TRBV10-2 and J is TRBJ2-7; 12 nucleotides agree with TRBD2. From germline, CDR1 is WSHSY and CDR2 SAAADI. The CDR3 runs 15 residues. V lost 0 bases, J lost 6 bases, and 3 bases stayed unmatched. For the CDR3, the DNA is TGCGCCAGCAGTGAGTCGGCTAGCGGGAGGGGCGAGCAGTACTTC. This translates into CASSESASGRGEQYF.

The chain combines TRBV19 with TRBJ2-2; tentative D call: TRBD2 (5 bases). In germline, CDR1 is LNHDA, CDR2 SQIVND (reference sequence). CDR3 length: 12 amino acids. V was shortened by 8 bases and J by 5 bases, with 9 bases between the two germline ends. CDR3 residues: CASLRGTGELFF. CDR3 sequence (DNA): TGTGCCAGTCTTCGCGGGACCGGGGAGCTGTTTTTT. Full variable domain (outside the CDR3, taken from reference TRBV19 and TRBJ2-2): DGGITQSPKYLFRKEGQNVTLSCEQNLNHDAMYWYRQDPGQGLRLIYYSQIVNDFQKGDIAEGYSVSREKKESFPLTVTSAQKNPTAFYLCASLRGTGELFFGEGSRLTVL.

The CDR3 sequence: CASSEASPDTYEQFF. The CDR3 nucleotides read TGTGCCAGCAGCGAGGCGTCTCCCGATACCTATGAGCAGTTCTTC. V usage is TRBV11-2 and J usage is TRBJ2-1; D gene uncertain. The V and J ends lost 5 bases and 8 bases respectively, with 19 bases between them. The CDR3 spans 15 residues. Per germline, CDR1 SGHAT and CDR2 FQNNGV.

This clone has a handful of counts. The chain recombines TRBV7-9 with TRBJ1-1; TRBD1 is a possible D gene (5 bases). Trimming left V 1 base short and J 0 bases short, with 9 bases between. Germline V gene lookup returns CDR1 SEHNR and CDR2 FQNEAQ (reference sequence). This CDR3 spans 15 amino acids. The CDR3 sequence: CASSLEARVNTEAFF. The CDR3 DNA is TGTGCCAGCAGCTTAGAGGCCAGGGTGAACACTGAAGCTTTCTTT. Full variable domain (outside the CDR3, taken from reference TRBV7-9 and TRBJ1-1): DTGVSQNPRHKITKRGQNVTFRCDPISEHNRLYWYRQTLGQGPEFLTYFQNEAQLEKSRLLSDRFSAERPKGSFSTLEIQRTEQGDSAMYLCASSLEARVNTEAFFGQGTRLTVV.

The chain combines TRBV11-2 with TRBJ2-7; TRBD2 aligns across 11 bases. V trimming: 1 base; J trimming: 4 bases; junction bases outside the gene matches: 6. The CDR3 extends over 16 amino acids. Germline assignment: CDR1 SGHAT and CDR2 FQNNGV. For the CDR3, the DNA is TGTGCCAGCAGCTTAGGGGCAGGGACTAGCGGTTACGAGCAGTACTTC. This codes for CASSLGAGTSGYEQYF.